The source of this TCR beta chain is a study of somatic mutations in cytotoxic T cells in rheumatoid arthritis. Points from the study as a whole: The slightly lower representation of TRBV07 among rheumatoid arthritis patients did not undergo correction for multiple comparisons. No significant CD8+ T-cell clonality difference was found between rheumatoid arthritis patients and age-matched controls.

By share, this clone ranks as medium-sized. The antigen remains undetermined. In the authors' workflow: Rarely did patient CD8+ clones above 1% match published virus-specific TCRB sequences. The repertoire was sequenced with immunoSEQ multiplex PCR; TCRdb's copy has only in-frame clones and lacks some. Clonal size and the V and J genes are those of that table, whereas D and trimming came from the DNA. This table has 15,000 to 20,000 clones, roughly four fifths appearing once. CD4+ cells and CD8+ cells were each obtained through positive magnetic bead selection, and their purity was assessed by flow cytometry. The CDR3 is made up of 12 amino acids. Germline V gives CDR1 SEHNR, CDR2 FQNEAQ (reference sequence). Losses at the gene ends were 5 bases for V and 8 bases for J; bases not matched to a gene: 5.

The sample comprised CD8+ T cells sorted from blood. The chain couples TRBV7-9 to TRBJ1-2, with TRBD1 matching 7 bases. The TCR was taken from a woman between 50 and 59 years old with rheumatoid arthritis. DNA of the CDR3: TGTGCCAGCAGCCCTCGACAGGGAGGCTACACCTTC. It yields the protein CASSPRQGGYTF.